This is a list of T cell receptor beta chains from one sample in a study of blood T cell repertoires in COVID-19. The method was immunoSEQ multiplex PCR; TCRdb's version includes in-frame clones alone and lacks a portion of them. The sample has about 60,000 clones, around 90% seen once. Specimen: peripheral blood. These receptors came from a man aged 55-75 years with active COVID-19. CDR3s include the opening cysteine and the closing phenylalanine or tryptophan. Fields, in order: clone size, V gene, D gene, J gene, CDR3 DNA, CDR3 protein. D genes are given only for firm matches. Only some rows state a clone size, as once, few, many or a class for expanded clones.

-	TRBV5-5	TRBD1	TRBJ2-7	TGTGCCAGCAGCTTGGAGTGGGCAGGGGGAGCCTACGAGCAGTACTTC	CASSLEWAGGAYEQYF
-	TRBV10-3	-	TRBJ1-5	TGTGCCATCAGTGAGTCCGGTAGCAATCAGCCCCAGCATTTT	CAISESGSNQPQHF
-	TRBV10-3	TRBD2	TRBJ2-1	TGTGCCATCAGAGATATATCGGGAGGCTATGAGCAGTTCTTC	CAIRDISGGYEQFF
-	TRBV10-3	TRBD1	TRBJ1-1	TGTGCCATCAGCGAAGGACAGGGCCAAGAGGCTTTCTTT	CAISEGQGQEAFF
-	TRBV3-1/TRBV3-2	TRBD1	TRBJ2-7	TGTGCCAGCAGACCTACCGGGACAGGGGGCGGGGAGCAGTACTTC	CASRPTGTGGGEQYF
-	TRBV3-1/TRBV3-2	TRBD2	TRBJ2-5	TGTGCCAGCAGCCAAGAGACTAGCGGGAGAATAGAGACCCAGTACTTC	CASSQETSGRIETQYF
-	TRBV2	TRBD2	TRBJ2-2	TGTGCCAGCAGTGTGTTGGCGGGGGGGCCCGGGGAGCTGTTTTTT	CASSVLAGGPGELFF
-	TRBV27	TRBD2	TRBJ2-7	TGTGCCAGCAGTTTATCCGGACTAGCGTTTTCCTACGAGCAGTACTTC	CASSLSGLAFSYEQYF
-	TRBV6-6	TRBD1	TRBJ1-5	TGTGCCAGCAGCTGGGACAGAAATCAGCCCCAGCATTTT	CASSWDRNQPQHF
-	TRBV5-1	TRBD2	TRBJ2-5	TGCGCCAGCAGCTCCACTAGCGGGGGCTTGGAGACCCAGTACTTC	CASSSTSGGLETQYF
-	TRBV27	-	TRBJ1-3	TGTGCCAGCAGCAGGGGCTCTGGAAACACCATATATTTT	CASSRGSGNTIYF
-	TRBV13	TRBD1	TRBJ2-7	TGTGCCAGCAGCCAAAACAGGGGCCTCCCCTACGAGCAGTACTTC	CASSQNRGLPYEQYF
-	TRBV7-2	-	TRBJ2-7	TGTGCCAGCAGCTTACGGGACTCAAACTCCTACGAGCAGTACTTC	CASSLRDSNSYEQYF
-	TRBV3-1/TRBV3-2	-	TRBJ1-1	TGTGCCAGCAGCCAAGATACGGGGGGTCGAAACACTGAAGCTTTCTTT	CASSQDTGGRNTEAFF
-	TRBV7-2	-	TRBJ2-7	TGTGCCAGCAGCACACAGGGCTACGAGCAGTACTTC	CASSTQGYEQYF
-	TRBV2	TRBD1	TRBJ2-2	TGTGCCAGCAGAACAGGGGCGGACACCGGGGAGCTGTTTTTT	CASRTGADTGELFF
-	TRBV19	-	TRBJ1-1	TGTGCCAGTAGTATAGTAAAGAACACTGAAGCTTTCTTT	CASSIVKNTEAFF
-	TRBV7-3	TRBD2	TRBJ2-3	TGTGCCAGCAGCTTCCCTAGCGGGAGGACAGATACGCAGTATTTT	CASSFPSGRTDTQYF
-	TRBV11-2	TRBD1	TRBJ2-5	TGTGCCAGCAGCTCTTACAGGGGGCAAGAGACCCAGTACTTC	CASSSYRGQETQYF
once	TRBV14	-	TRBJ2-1	TGTGCCAGCAGCCAAGTTAGGGGAAATGAGCAGTTCTTC	CASSQVRGNEQFF
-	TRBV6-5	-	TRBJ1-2	TGTGCCAGCAGTTACGGGTCAGGGCACTATGGCTACACCTTC	CASSYGSGHYGYTF
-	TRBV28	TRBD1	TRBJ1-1	TGTGCCAGCACGGACAGGCGGAACACTGAAGCTTTCTTT	CASTDRRNTEAFF
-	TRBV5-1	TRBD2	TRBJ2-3	TGCGCCAGCAGCTCGGGACTAGCGGGAGGGATTGCTAGCACAGATACGCAGTATTTT	CASSSGLAGGIASTDTQYF
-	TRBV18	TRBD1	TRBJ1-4	TGTGCCAGCTCACCACCGAACAGGGGTGTAACTAATGAAAAACTGTTTTTT	CASSPPNRGVTNEKLFF
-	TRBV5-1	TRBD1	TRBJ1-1	TGCGCCAGCAGCACGACCGGGACAGGAGCAACTGAAGCTTTCTTT	CASSTTGTGATEAFF
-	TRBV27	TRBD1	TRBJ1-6	TGTGCCAGCAGTCCTGAATCCGGGACAGCGAATTCACCCCTCCACTTT	CASSPESGTANSPLHF
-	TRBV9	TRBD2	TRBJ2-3	TGTGCCAGCAGCATGACTAGCGGGGGGGATACGCAGTATTTT	CASSMTSGGDTQYF
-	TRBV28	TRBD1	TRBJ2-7	TGTGCCAGCAGGATGACAGGGCCGATACCCTACGAGCAGTACTTC	CASRMTGPIPYEQYF
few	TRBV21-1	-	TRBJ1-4	TGTGCCAGCAGCAAAGCAGGTGTCGGACAGGTTGGATACGAAAAACTGTTTTTT	CASSKAGVGQVGYEKLFF
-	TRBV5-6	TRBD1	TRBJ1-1	TGTGCCAGCAGCCCGGGGACAGGGGGCCGGAACACTGAAGCTTTCTTT	CASSPGTGGRNTEAFF
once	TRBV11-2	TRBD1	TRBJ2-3	TGTGCCAGCAGCTTAGTACAGGGGGTAAGAGATACGCAGTATTTT	CASSLVQGVRDTQYF
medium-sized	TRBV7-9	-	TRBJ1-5	TGTGCCAGCAGCCCACAGGGCAATCAGCCCCAGCATTTT	CASSPQGNQPQHF
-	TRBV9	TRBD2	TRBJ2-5	TGTGCCAGCAGCGCACTAGCGGGGGGGCAAGAGACCCAGTACTTC	CASSALAGGQETQYF
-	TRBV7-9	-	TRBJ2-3	TGTGCCAGCAGCTTCCAAGCGGCGTTCACAGATACGCAGTATTTT	CASSFQAAFTDTQYF
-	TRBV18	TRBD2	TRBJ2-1	TGTGCCAGCTCATCGCGGACTAGCGGGAGTATATACAATGAGCAGTTCTTC	CASSSRTSGSIYNEQFF
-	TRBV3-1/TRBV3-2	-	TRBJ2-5	TGTGCCAGCCGATGGCGGGGCCAAAAAGAGACCCAGTACTTC	CASRWRGQKETQYF
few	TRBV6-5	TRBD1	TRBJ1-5	TGTGCCAGCAGACGGACAGGCAGCAATCAGCCCCAGCATTTT	CASRRTGSNQPQHF
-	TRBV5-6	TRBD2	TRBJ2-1	TGTGCCAGCAGCTCGTTAGCGGGAAGCTCCTACAATGAGCAGTTCTTC	CASSSLAGSSYNEQFF
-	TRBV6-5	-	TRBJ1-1	TGTGCCAGCAGTACTCCAGGCCGGAACACTGAAGCTTTCTTT	CASSTPGRNTEAFF